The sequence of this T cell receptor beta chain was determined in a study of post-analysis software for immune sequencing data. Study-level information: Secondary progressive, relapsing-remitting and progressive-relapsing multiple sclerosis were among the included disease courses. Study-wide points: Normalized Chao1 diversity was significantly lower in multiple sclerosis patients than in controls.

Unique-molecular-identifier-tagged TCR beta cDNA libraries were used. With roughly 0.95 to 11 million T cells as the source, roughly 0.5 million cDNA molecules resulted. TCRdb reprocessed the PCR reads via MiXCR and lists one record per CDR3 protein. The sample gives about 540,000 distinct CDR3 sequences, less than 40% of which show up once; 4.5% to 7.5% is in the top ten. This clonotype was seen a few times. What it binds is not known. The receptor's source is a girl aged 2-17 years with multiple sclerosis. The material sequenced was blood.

CDR3 bases: TGCAGCGTTGCCACGATGGGGGGCACTGAAGCTTTCTTT. Encoded protein: CSVATMGGTEAFF. The chain joins TRBV29-1 to TRBJ1-1; D might be TRBD1 (5 bases). Trimming left V 4 bases short and J 4 bases short, with 13 bases between. Germline V gene lookup returns CDR1 SQVTM and CDR2 ANQGSEA. The CDR3 is 13 amino acids.